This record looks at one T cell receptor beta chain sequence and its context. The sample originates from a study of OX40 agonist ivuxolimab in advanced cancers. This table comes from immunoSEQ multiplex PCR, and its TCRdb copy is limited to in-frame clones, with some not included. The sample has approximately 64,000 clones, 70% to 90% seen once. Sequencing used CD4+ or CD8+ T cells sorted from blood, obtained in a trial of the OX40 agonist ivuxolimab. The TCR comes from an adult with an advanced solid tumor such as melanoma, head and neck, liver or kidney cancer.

CDR3 sequence (DNA): TGTGCCAGCAGCTTAGGGGACAGGGACAATGAGCAGTTCTTC. This encodes CASSLGDRDNEQFF. The chain links TRBV11-3 to TRBJ2-1; the match to TRBD1 covers 9 bases. This CDR3 has 14 residues. V dropped 1 base and J dropped 5; count of bases not matched to a gene: 0. Germline CDR1 and CDR2: SGHNT and YENEEA.